Only a few counts were recorded for the clone carrying this T cell receptor beta chain. Antigen unknown. Germline CDR1 reads SNHLY; CDR2 reads FYNNEI. The CDR3 spans 16 residues. Trimming removed 5 bases at V and 0 bases at J, with 17 bases between. Via MiXCR, TCRdb re-called the reads, giving one row per CDR3 protein. The sample has tens of thousands of distinct CDR3 sequences, approximately 20% seen once. The data were taken from a study of T cell repertoires in cytomegalovirus infection. Across the whole study: CMV infection and matching HLA type were both indicated by public TCR beta signatures.

Study outcomes and limitations: In two of eight donors, the top clonotype was HLA-C-restricted CMV-specific.

Sequencing was carried out using PBMCs, sequenced either directly or after in vitro stimulation (not recorded which). The V gene is TRBV2, the J gene TRBJ2-7, with D possibly matching TRBD2 (7 bases). This TCR was sampled from a human donor in good health (CMV status not recorded). Some clones in this sample may be carry-over from other donors' samples. The CDR3 DNA follows: TGTGCCAGCAGTCCTCAGGGGAGGGCCAGCTCCTACGAGCAGTACTTC. This encodes CASSPQGRASSYEQYF.